This record covers a single TCR beta chain. What this receptor recognizes is not known. Base qualities are not provided; no much larger clone lies one nucleotide away. CDR3 length: 14 amino acids, cysteine to phenylalanine. Here the CDR3 DNA is all that survives: 42 bases in frame from base 1. Relative to germline, V is 1 base shorter and J is 0 bases shorter, with 7 bases between their ends. The germline V gene (reference sequence) sets CDR1 to LNHDA and CDR2 to SQIVND. The library was made by the immunoSEQ multiplex PCR assay. For the multiplex PCR, a mixture combining 60 forward primers for TCR Vbeta segments and 13 reverse primers for TCR Jbeta segments was used. The CDR3 region of rearranged TCR beta genes was amplified from genomic DNA by a multiplex PCR assay. Amplified TCR beta libraries were sequenced as 87-base-pair reads on the Illumina HiSeq System. The study's processing was this. Across the 670 or so repertoires, a later analysis counted approximately 75 million unique TCR beta chains, approximately 10 million of which were shared by at least two donors. Raw reads were error-corrected and collapsed into unique sequences by a nearest-neighbor algorithm in which closely related sequences were merged to remove PCR and sequencing errors. Alignment of CDR3 sequences to IMGT reference sequences was used to assign V, D and J gene segments. For a sequence to be retained, at least a six-nucleotide match to both a V gene segment and a J gene segment was required. A rearrangement counted as productive if the CDR3 had no stop codons and remained in frame with V and J, and every other rearrangement counted as non-productive. Following IMGT convention, CDR3 was defined as the stretch from the second conserved V-encoded cysteine up to the conserved J-encoded phenylalanine. The earlier analysis of about 560 of the donors excluded any sequence lacking an unambiguous match to a single V gene segment. In an earlier analysis of 587 of the donors, V segments were called functional above 56.7% productive rearrangements and were called segregating when the between-donor standard deviation exceeded 5%. A statistical classification framework was built to diagnose cytomegalovirus status from the catalog of TCR beta chain sequences. In a later analysis, V and J genes were assigned by comparing TCR nucleotide sequences against IMGT/GENE-DB human TR gene sequences. In a later analysis, CDR3 sequences and most-parsimonious VDJ recombination scenarios were assigned using the TCRdist pipeline. In a later analysis, each TCR beta chain was defined by its CDR3 amino acid sequence together with its V-gene family, and reads lacking a unique V-gene family were excluded. A later analysis removed 450 to 600 highly shared, low-generation-probability nucleotide sequences to deal with suspected cross-contamination and a sequencing artifact. In a later analysis, a clonal expansion index for each public chain was calculated from normalized within-repertoire ranks of inferred template counts. In a later analysis, generation probabilities were computed with a VDJ recombination model fitted to out-of-frame rearrangements, and the resulting probabilities were checked against IGoR. Hypergeometric tests were used in a later analysis to score TCR-TCR, TCR-HLA and TCR-CMV co-occurrence, with a repertoire-size bias correction applied to the TCR pairs. In a later analysis, false discovery rates were estimated by permuting HLA or CMV assignments 20 times. A later analysis grouped co-occurring TCRs with DBSCAN, adding TCRdist sequence similarity when clustering within HLA-allele-positive subsets. For co-occurrence clustering, repertoires with fewer than 30,000 or more than 120,000 public chains were excluded, along with a handful of repertoires with anomalous nucleotide sharing. Imported from immuneACCESS, the table was reduced by TCRdb to in-frame sequences with V and J called. These copies leave out some clones; in studies compared against another copy, an unresolved V gene accounts for under half, and the cause of the remainder is not known. Clone size and V and J calls were adopted from that table, with D and trimming inferred from the DNA. The sample yields roughly 150,000 clones; around four fifths were counted once. About 9.7% of the sample goes to the ten largest clones.

In total, roughly 670 healthy bone marrow donors made up the cohort. Cohort members were all nominally healthy when sampled, although unrecorded immune exposures were likely present. The donor tested CMV seropositive and was one of the 289 seropositive cohort members. Each donor provided a peripheral blood sample, and peripheral blood mononuclear cells were used for TCR beta sequencing. The Qiagen DNeasy Blood Extraction Kit was used to extract genomic DNA from the blood cell samples. This sample is drawn from a study of cytomegalovirus exposure and HLA in healthy donors (TCRdb year 2017). As for the study more broadly: According to an earlier analysis of several hundred of the donors, 200 million or so T cells yielded 117 million unique TCR beta sequences and less than 300 Gb of sequence data. The number of typed donors differed by locus: roughly 629-640 for A, B, C, DRB1 and DQB1; approximately 520 for DQA1; fewer than 610 for DPA1; and approximately 450 for DPB1. On average, roughly 200,000 unique TCR beta nucleotide sequences were sequenced per donor among 398 genotyped donors of the cohort, with 15% to 20% of those sequences being non-productive. The T cell repertoires of 700 or so subjects were profiled by immunosequencing and related to cytomegalovirus serostatus. A handful of DR-DQ haplotypes were handled as single units for association and clustering because linkage in the cohort was strong. A separate validation cohort of 100 to 150 different subjects was used in addition to the roughly 640-subject first cohort. The later analysis used no new phenotypic data to find candidate immune exposures, relying instead on TCR beta sequences and their occurrence across donors. Donor age, sex, ethnicity and CMV serostatus were compiled together with the repertoire data. Genome-wide SNP genotypes for about three fifths of the roughly 700 donors were used in a later genetic analysis, which treated that subset as a discovery cohort. To predict cytomegalovirus infection status, the study combined high-throughput TCR immunosequencing, statistical association of individual TCRs with disease status, and machine learning. The study was designed to test whether signatures of past pathogen exposure could be identified by cataloging public T cell receptors. Every discovery cohort repertoire had been produced on one sequencing platform. To decide whether each TCR beta V gene segment behaved as functional or pseudogenic, an earlier analysis of over 500 of the donors relied on high-throughput TCR beta sequencing. Approximately 300 gigabases of sequencing data and some 85 million unique TCR sequences were included in an early release covering over 600 HLA-typed donors. HLA typing covered class I and class II loci at four-digit resolution. The genetic ancestry cluster associated with self-reported Caucasian donors included roughly 84% of the roughly 410 genotyped donors. To study patterns of TCR occurrence, a later analysis re-analyzed previously published TCR beta repertoires from 600 to 750 donors and added high-resolution HLA genotyping.

What the study reported, not specific to this receptor: According to a later analysis, TCR association rates differed among HLA loci, with DRB1 alleles showing the most associated TCRs and HLA-C alleles showing the fewest. CMV serostatus was the only immune exposure information available for the cohort. Three of the identified cytomegalovirus-associated TCR beta chains were confirmed in vitro to be specific for cytomegalovirus antigens. Most TCR sequences were seen in very few donors, while some public TCRs were found in many individuals. A later analysis associated around 16,000 TCR beta sequences with specific HLA alleles at a false discovery rate of 0.05. In a later genetic analysis, a missense DCLRE1C variant was associated with V-gene and J-gene trimming of TCR beta chains, and the association was replicated in an independent cohort. According to the authors, the approach could potentially be generalized to other disease states and immunological phenotypes. Sequencing depth was assumed to be roughly uniform across donors in the presence/absence analyses, though that assumption may not hold. In an earlier analysis of several hundred of the donors, most TCR beta V segments were observed in productive rearrangements about 90% or about 30% of the time, broadly matching IMGT annotations. A later analysis reported that several top co-occurrence clusters appeared linked to parvovirus B19, influenza, CMV and Epstein-Barr virus. The 87-base-pair reads could not distinguish some IMGT-functional V segments, including TRBV6-2 and TRBV6-3, so those segments were excluded. A further reported finding was that TCR beta sequences accurately predicted the HLA-A and HLA-B alleles for most subjects in the first cohort. In the study, approximately 160 TCR beta chains were listed as associated with cytomegalovirus. Linkage disequilibrium might explain the correlated functional status among segregating V segments, but an unknown experimental factor could not be ruled out. A later analysis found that HLA-associated TCR beta chains were more clonally expanded and had lower generation probabilities than equally common non-associated chains. HLA typing was unavailable for some donors at each locus, so association tests used only the typed subset. Strong co-occurrence of HLA alleles, especially DR and DQ, made assigning TCR associations to individual alleles difficult. Compared with the approximately 720-donor mean, donors in an Asian-associated ancestry cluster had fewer N-insertions in productive TCRs, according to a later genetic analysis. Only TCR beta chains were sequenced in this cohort, and the absence of alpha or paired-chain data limited detectable features. Because counts were too low, around 17 rarely observed V segments, including chromosome 9 orphons, were left out of the earlier analysis of 587 of the donors. The classifier was reported to diagnose cytomegalovirus status with high specificity and sensitivity in both the original and validation cohorts. The sequencing pipeline was judged likely to have produced a cluster of highly shared sequence variants as a technical artifact. In a later analysis, most CMV-associated TCR beta chains were found to appear HLA-restricted, with HLA associations seemingly driven largely by CMV exposure.

The chain is assembled from TRBV19 and TRBJ2-7; TRBD2 is possibly the D segment (5 matching bases). The specimen sequenced was PBMCs. The receptor's source is a man in his late teens or twenties in good health and CMV-seropositive. The nucleotide sequence is given as TGTGCCAGTAGTATAGTCGAGGGCTCCTACGAGCAGTACTTC. Translated, this is CASSIVEGSYEQYF.